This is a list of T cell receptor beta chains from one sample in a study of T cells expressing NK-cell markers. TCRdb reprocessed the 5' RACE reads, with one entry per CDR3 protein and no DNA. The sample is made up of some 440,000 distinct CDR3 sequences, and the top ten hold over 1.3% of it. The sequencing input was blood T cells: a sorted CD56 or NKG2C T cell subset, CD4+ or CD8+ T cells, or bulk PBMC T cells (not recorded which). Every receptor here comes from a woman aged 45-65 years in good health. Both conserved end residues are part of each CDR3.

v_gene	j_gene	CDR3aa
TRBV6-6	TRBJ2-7	CATGEGGEQYF
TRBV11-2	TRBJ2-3	CASSLGETSTDTQYF
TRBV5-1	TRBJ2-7	CASSLGVIYYEQYF
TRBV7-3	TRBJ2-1	CASSPAGGARNNEQFF
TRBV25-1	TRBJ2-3	CASTRGTASTDTQYF
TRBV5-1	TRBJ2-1	CASSLAAGGIYEQFF
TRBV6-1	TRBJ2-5	CASSEEGQGRETQYF
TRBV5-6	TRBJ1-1	CASSLAHRAEAFF
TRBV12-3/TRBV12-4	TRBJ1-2	CASSSQTGGLYGYTF
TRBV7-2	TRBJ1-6	CASSLGGQIKNSPLHF